A selection of T cell receptor beta chains follows, all from one sample in a study of T cells in Graves' hyperthyroidism and ophthalmopathy. One entry per CDR3 protein, called by TCRdb with MiXCR from the multiplex PCR reads. Among about 500,000 distinct CDR3 sequences listed, roughly 45% were seen once. The specimen was peripheral blood or thyroid tissue (not recorded which). These receptors all come from an adult woman with Graves' disease, either hyperthyroidism or ophthalmopathy (not recorded which). CDR3s include the opening cysteine and the closing phenylalanine or tryptophan. D genes are given only for firm matches. Rows may omit the clone size; those that give it use once, few, many or a size class.

abundance | d_gene | j_gene | v_gene | CDR3aa | CDR3nt
. | . | TRBJ2-2 | TRBV2 | CARSGPGKLFF | TGTGCCAGAAGTGGCCCCGGGAAGCTGTTTTTT
. | . | TRBJ2-5 | TRBV10-3 | CAISAGNWRWETQYF | TGTGCCATCAGCGCGGGAAATTGGCGATGGGAGACCCAGTACTTC
. | . | TRBJ1-1 | TRBV7-9 | CASCPGALTEAFF | TGTGCCAGTTGCCCCGGGGCACTGACTGAAGCTTTCTTT
many | . | TRBJ1-1 | TRBV5-6 | CASSFFTGRNTEAFF | TGTGCCAGCAGCTTTTTTACGGGAAGGAACACTGAAGCTTTCTTT
. | . | TRBJ2-7 | TRBV20-1 | CSATHYEQYF | TGCAGTGCTACCCATTACGAGCAGTACTTC
. | TRBD1 | TRBJ2-2 | TRBV5-1 | CASSGTQGSTGELFF | TGCGCCAGCAGCGGAACACAGGGGAGCACCGGGGAGCTGTTTTTT
few | . | TRBJ1-3 | TRBV6-1 | CASNSNSGNTIYF | TGTGCCAGCAATAGCAACTCTGGAAACACCATATATTTT
many | . | TRBJ2-7 | TRBV14 | CASSQAGLAIDEQYF | TGTGCCAGCAGCCAAGCTGGCCTAGCGATCGACGAGCAGTACTTC
. | TRBD1 | TRBJ1-6 | TRBV10-3 | CAISAQGAQSPLHF | TGTGCCATCAGCGCACAGGGGGCACAATCACCCCTCCACTTT
many | TRBD1 | TRBJ1-6 | TRBV6-5 | CASTNRDRNNSPLHF | TGTGCCAGCACCAACCGGGACAGGAATAATTCACCCCTCCACTTT
few | TRBD2 | TRBJ2-7 | TRBV20-1 | CSARRTSGSNYWDPLEQYF | TGCAGTGCTAGGAGGACTAGCGGGAGTAATTACTGGGACCCCCTCGAGCAGTACTTC
. | . | TRBJ1-1 | TRBV10-2 | CASRAPQLNTEAFF | TGCGCCAGCAGAGCCCCACAGCTGAACACTGAAGCTTTCTTT
. | TRBD1 | TRBJ1-1 | TRBV9 | CASSPIPGTGAPEAFF | TGTGCCAGCAGCCCAATCCCCGGGACAGGGGCCCCTGAAGCTTTCTTT
many | TRBD1 | TRBJ2-7 | TRBV5-1 | CASRSGQGEYEQYF | TGCGCCAGCAGATCCGGACAGGGGGAATACGAGCAGTACTTC
many | . | TRBJ2-3 | TRBV29-1 | CSDLTSTDTQYF | TGCAGCGACTTAACTAGCACAGATACGCAGTATTTT
. | TRBD1 | TRBJ2-7 | TRBV15 | CATSEPGQGVHEQYF | TGTGCCACCAGCGAACCGGGACAGGGAGTACACGAGCAGTACTTC
. | . | TRBJ2-5 | TRBV10-2 | CASSGTASQETQYF | TGCGCCAGCAGTGGGACAGCATCCCAAGAGACCCAGTACTTC
. | . | TRBJ1-2 | TRBV20-1 | CSARVGESLGYGYTF | TGCAGTGCTAGAGTCGGGGAGTCTTTGGGCTATGGCTACACCTTC
. | . | TRBJ1-6 | TRBV6-5 | CASSPQRVFSPLHF | TGTGCCAGCAGCCCACAGAGAGTCTTTTCACCCCTCCACTTT
. | TRBD1 | TRBJ2-7 | TRBV3-1 | CASSQNGNRGRREQYF | TGTGCCAGCAGCCAGAACGGTAACAGGGGAAGAAGGGAGCAGTACTTC
many | TRBD1 | TRBJ1-2 | TRBV12-3/TRBV12-4 | CASRQTSGQGYGYTF | TGTGCCAGCAGACAGACATCGGGACAGGGGTATGGCTACACCTTC
many | TRBD1 | TRBJ2-1 | TRBV9 | CASSFPRDSDEREQFF | TGTGCCAGCAGTTTCCCACGGGACAGCGACGAACGTGAGCAGTTCTTC
once | . | TRBJ2-5 | TRBV7-9 | CASSPIGGGETQYF | TGTGCCAGCAGCCCGATAGGGGGGGGAGAGACCCAGTACTTC
. | TRBD1 | TRBJ1-5 | TRBV20-1 | CSAPLGGGYSNQPQHF | TGCAGTGCTCCCCTGGGAGGGGGCTATAGCAATCAGCCCCAGCATTTT
few | . | TRBJ2-5 | TRBV10-3 | CAISESGNQGIQETQYF | TGTGCCATCAGTGAGTCGGGGAATCAGGGAATCCAAGAGACCCAGTACTTC
many | TRBD2 | TRBJ2-5 | TRBV20-1 | CSARDRRTGRGTQYF | TGCAGTGCTAGAGATCGAAGGACCGGGAGGGGGACCCAGTACTTC
many | TRBD1 | TRBJ1-5 | TRBV6-4 | CASSAGGDQPQHF | TGTGCCAGCAGTGCAGGGGGCGATCAGCCCCAGCATTTT
. | . | TRBJ2-5 | TRBV9 | CASSPRSGEETQYF | TGTGCCAGCAGCCCCCGCTCGGGAGAGGAGACCCAGTACTTC
few | . | TRBJ1-2 | TRBV7-2 | CASSLAPRDYGYTF | TGTGCCAGCAGCTTAGCGCCGAGAGACTATGGCTACACCTTC
many | . | TRBJ2-5 | TRBV7-2 | CASSPDDWQTQYF | TGTGCCAGCAGCCCAGACGATTGGCAGACCCAGTACTTC
. | . | TRBJ1-1 | TRBV28 | CASSFSGQNTEAFF | TGTGCCAGCAGTTTCTCAGGGCAGAACACTGAAGCTTTCTTT
. | . | TRBJ1-4 | TRBV25-1 | CASSESPGFNEKLFF | TGTGCCAGCAGTGAATCACCAGGGTTTAATGAAAAACTGTTTTTT
few | TRBD2 | TRBJ2-1 | TRBV10-3 | CACSGRGNEQFF | TGTGCCTGCAGCGGGAGGGGGAATGAGCAGTTCTTC
few | . | TRBJ2-3 | TRBV20-1 | CSAPRMDTQYF | TGCAGTGCTCCGCGGATGGATACGCAGTATTTT
many | TRBD1 | TRBJ1-1 | TRBV29-1 | CSVTGGANTEAFF | TGCAGCGTGACAGGGGGCGCGAACACTGAAGCTTTCTTT
few | . | TRBJ1-4 | TRBV7-9 | CASSGPSTNEKLFF | TGTGCCAGCAGCGGGCCCTCAACTAATGAAAAACTGTTTTTT
many | . | TRBJ1-1 | TRBV6-1 | CASRQPPLPEAFF | TGTGCCAGCAGACAGCCCCCATTGCCTGAAGCTTTCTTT
many | TRBD1 | TRBJ1-4 | TRBV5-1 | CASSSGTANEKLFF | TGCGCCAGCAGCTCGGGGACAGCGAATGAAAAACTGTTTTTT
. | TRBD2 | TRBJ2-2 | TRBV19 | CASKNGLAGNTGELFF | TGTGCCAGCAAAAATGGTCTAGCGGGGAACACCGGGGAGCTGTTTTTT
. | TRBD2 | TRBJ2-7 | TRBV10-3 | CAIRPWTSGQYF | TGTGCCATCAGGCCATGGACTAGCGGGCAGTACTTC
many | . | TRBJ2-5 | TRBV7-2 | CASSLDQQTQYF | TGTGCCAGCAGCTTAGATCAACAGACCCAGTACTTC
many | . | TRBJ2-5 | TRBV7-2 | CASSAEPGLETQYF | TGTGCCAGCAGCGCAGAACCGGGACTAGAGACCCAGTACTTC
many | . | TRBJ2-7 | TRBV7-2 | CASSSRGDSPYEQYF | TGTGCCAGCAGCTCGAGGGGGGACAGTCCCTACGAGCAGTACTTC
once | TRBD1 | TRBJ1-5 | TRBV15 | CATRWAGTGGQPQHF | TGTGCCACCAGATGGGCCGGGACAGGGGGTCAGCCCCAGCATTTT
many | . | TRBJ1-2 | TRBV29-1 | CSVKTGNYGYTF | TGCAGCGTCAAGACGGGCAACTATGGCTACACCTTC
. | . | TRBJ1-4 | TRBV25-1 | CASSGGGCMKNCFF | .
once | . | TRBJ1-2 | TRBV9 | CASYSGRNYGYTF | TGTGCCAGCTACTCGGGCCGGAACTATGGCTACACCTTC
. | . | TRBJ1-4 | TRBV5-1 | CASSSSPGTAAGSEKLFF | TGCGCCAGCAGCTCAAGTCCCGGGACCGCGGCGGGTAGTGAAAAACTGTTTTTT
. | TRBD2 | TRBJ2-6 | TRBV7-9 | CASSRGGFSGANVLTF | TGTGCCAGCAGCCGGGGGGGCTTCTCTGGGGCCAACGTCCTGACTTTC
few | TRBD1 | TRBJ1-2 | TRBV12-3/TRBV12-4 | CASSHRGRGYTF | TGTGCCAGCAGTCACAGGGGGCGAGGCTACACCTTC
many | . | TRBJ1-2 | TRBV12-3/TRBV12-4 | CASSLVGPSNYGYTF | TGTGCCAGCAGTTTAGTGGGGCCTTCTAACTATGGCTACACCTTC
. | . | TRBJ2-7 | TRBV2 | CASSEGQVRDF | TGTGCCAGCAGTGAAGGACAGGTTCGGGACTTC
few | . | TRBJ2-2 | TRBV12-5 | CASGLNTGELFF | TGTGCTAGTGGTTTGAACACCGGGGAGCTGTTTTTT
. | . | TRBJ2-2 | TRBV25-1 | CASSDLGANTGELFF | TGTGCCAGCAGTGATTTGGGGGCGAACACCGGGGAGCTGTTTTTT
. | TRBD1 | TRBJ2-5 | TRBV29-1 | CSVEQQGPQETQYF | TGCAGCGTTGAACAACAGGGGCCCCAAGAGACCCAGTACTTC
many | . | TRBJ2-3 | TRBV20-1 | CSASTDTQYF | TGCAGTGCTAGCACAGATACGCAGTATTTT
. | . | TRBJ1-2 | TRBV19 | CASGRGRGYGYTF | TGTGCCTCTGGACGGGGGCGAGGCTATGGCTACACCTTC
few | . | TRBJ1-5 | TRBV10-3 | CAISEEQGQPQHF | TGTGCCATCAGTGAGGAACAGGGCCAGCCCCAGCATTTT
. | . | TRBJ1-5 | TRBV24-1 | CATSHGHQTPQHF | TGTGCCACCAGTCATGGACACCAGACGCCCCAGCATTTT
. | TRBD1 | TRBJ1-6 | TRBV6-5 | CASSYSSGTANSPLHF | TGTGCCAGCAGTTACTCGTCCGGGACAGCTAATTCACCCCTCCACTTT